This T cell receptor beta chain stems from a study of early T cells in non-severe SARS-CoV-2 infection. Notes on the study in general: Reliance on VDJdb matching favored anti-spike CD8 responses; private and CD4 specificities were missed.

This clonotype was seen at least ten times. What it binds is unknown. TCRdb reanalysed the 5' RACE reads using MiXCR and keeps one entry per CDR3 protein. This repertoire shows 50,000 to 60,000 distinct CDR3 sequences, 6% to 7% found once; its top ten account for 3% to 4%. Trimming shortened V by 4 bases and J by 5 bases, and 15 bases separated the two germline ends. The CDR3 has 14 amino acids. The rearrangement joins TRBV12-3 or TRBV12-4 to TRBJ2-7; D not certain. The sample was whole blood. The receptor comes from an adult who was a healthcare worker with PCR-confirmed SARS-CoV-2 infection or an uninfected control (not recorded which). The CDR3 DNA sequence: TGTGCCAGCAGTTCAAATCAAAAGGCCAACGAGCAGTACTTC. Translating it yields CASSSNQKANEQYF.